Detailed here is one TCR beta chain. The data were taken from a study of shared clonotypes between healthy human individuals. TCRdb's copy holds only in-frame clones and misses some; the assay was immunoSEQ multiplex PCR. Among over a million clones listed, roughly 96% were seen once. The V segment lost 4 bases and the J segment 0 bases; nucleotides outside the gene matches: 5. Germline V gene data show CDR1 as SQVTM and CDR2 as ANQGSEA. This CDR3 has 15 amino acids. The TCR sequence derives from a man in his thirties or forties in good health. This sequence joins TRBV29-1 and TRBJ1-4; 7 nucleotides agree with TRBD1. What was sequenced was naive CD4+ T cells sorted from blood. This sample's subset: CD45RA+ positively selected. The CDR3 bases are TGCAGCGTTGGAGGGGGCGGAGCAACTAATGAAAAACTGTTTTTT. Protein product: CSVGGGGATNEKLFF. Filled out from reference TRBV29-1 and TRBJ1-4, the complete variable domain reads SAVISQKPSRDICQRGTSLTIQCQVDSQVTMMFWYRQQPGQSLTLIATANQGSEATYESGFVIDKFPISRPNLTFSTLTVSNMSPEDSSIYLCSVGGGGATNEKLFFGSGTQLSVL.